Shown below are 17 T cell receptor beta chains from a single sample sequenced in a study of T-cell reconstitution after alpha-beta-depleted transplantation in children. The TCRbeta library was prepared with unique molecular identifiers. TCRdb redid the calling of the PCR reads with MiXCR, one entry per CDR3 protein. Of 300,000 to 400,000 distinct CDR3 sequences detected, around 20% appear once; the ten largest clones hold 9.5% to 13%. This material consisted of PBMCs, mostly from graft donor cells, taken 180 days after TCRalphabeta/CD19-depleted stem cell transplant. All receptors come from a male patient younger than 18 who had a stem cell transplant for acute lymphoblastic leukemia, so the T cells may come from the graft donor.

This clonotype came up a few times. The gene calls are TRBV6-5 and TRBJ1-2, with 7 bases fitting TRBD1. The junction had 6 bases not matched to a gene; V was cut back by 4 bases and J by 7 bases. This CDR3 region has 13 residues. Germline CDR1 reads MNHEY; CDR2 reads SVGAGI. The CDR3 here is CASSFTGVGGYTF. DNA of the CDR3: TGTGCCAGCAGTTTCACAGGGGTGGGTGGCTACACCTTC.

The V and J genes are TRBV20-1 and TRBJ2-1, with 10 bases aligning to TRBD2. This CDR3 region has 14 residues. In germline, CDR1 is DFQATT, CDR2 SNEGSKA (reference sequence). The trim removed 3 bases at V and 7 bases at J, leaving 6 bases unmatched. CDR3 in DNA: TGCAGTGCTAGTCCCCGGACTAGCGGTAATGAGCAGTTCTTC. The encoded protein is CSASPRTSGNEQFF.

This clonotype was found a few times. The CDR3 loop reads CSASESPGQGVSGSYGYTF. The CDR3 DNA reads TGCAGTGCTAGTGAATCACCGGGACAGGGGGTTTCAGGGAGCTATGGCTACACCTTC. The rearrangement links TRBV20-1 to TRBJ1-2; 11 bases match TRBD1. Germline CDR1 reads DFQATT; CDR2 reads SNEGSKA (reference sequence). This CDR3 is 19 amino acids long. The trim removed 3 bases at V and 4 bases at J, leaving 19 bases unmatched.

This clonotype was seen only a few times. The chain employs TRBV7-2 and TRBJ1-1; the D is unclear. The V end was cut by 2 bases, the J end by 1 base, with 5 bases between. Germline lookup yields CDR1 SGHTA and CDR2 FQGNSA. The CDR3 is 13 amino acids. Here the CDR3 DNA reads TGTGCCAGCAGCTTACAGAGGAACACTGAAGCTTTCTTT. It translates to CASSLQRNTEAFF.

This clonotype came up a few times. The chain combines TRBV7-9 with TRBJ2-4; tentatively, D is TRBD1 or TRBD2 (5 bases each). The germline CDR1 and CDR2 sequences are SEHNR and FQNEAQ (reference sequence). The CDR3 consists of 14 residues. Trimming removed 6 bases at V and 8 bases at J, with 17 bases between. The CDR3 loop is CASRLPGPGDIQYF. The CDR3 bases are TGTGCCAGCAGACTTCCGGGACCTGGGGACATTCAGTACTTC.

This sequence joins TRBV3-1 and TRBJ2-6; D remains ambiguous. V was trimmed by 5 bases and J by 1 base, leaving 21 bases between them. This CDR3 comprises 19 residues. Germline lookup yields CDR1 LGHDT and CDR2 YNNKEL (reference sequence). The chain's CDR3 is CASSDSLGKLRSGANVLTF. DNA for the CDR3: TGTGCCAGCAGCGATAGCCTAGGGAAACTGAGGTCTGGGGCCAACGTCCTGACTTTC.

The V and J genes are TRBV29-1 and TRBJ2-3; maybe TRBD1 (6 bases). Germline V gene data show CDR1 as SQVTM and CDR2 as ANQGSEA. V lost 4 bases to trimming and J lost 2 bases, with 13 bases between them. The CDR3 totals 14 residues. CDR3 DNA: TGCAGCGTTGCTCGGACAGCATTCACAGATACGCAGTATTTT. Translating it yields CSVARTAFTDTQYF.

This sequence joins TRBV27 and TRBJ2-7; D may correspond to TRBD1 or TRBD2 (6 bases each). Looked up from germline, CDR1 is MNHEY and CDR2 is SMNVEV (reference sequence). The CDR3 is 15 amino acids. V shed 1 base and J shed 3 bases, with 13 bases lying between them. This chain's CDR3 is CASSLWGAGLYEQYF. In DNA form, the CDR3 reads TGTGCCAGCAGTTTATGGGGGGCAGGGCTCTACGAGCAGTACTTC.

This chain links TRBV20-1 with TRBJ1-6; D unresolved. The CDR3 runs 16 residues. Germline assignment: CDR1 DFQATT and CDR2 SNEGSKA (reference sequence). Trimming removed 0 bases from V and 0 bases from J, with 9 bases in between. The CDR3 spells CSARERAPSYNSPLHF. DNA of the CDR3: TGCAGTGCTAGAGAAAGGGCGCCCTCCTATAATTCACCCCTCCACTTT.

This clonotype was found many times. CDR3 nucleotides: TGTGCCAGCAGCTTAAGGGGACGAAGCTCCTACGAGCAGTACTTC. This sequence encodes CASSLRGRSSYEQYF. J is TRBJ2-7 and V is TRBV7-2, with D perhaps given as TRBD1 or TRBD2 (5 bases each). The V and J ends lost 2 bases and 0 bases respectively, with 11 bases between them. The CDR3 contains 15 residues. From germline, CDR1 is SGHTA and CDR2 FQGNSA. Variable domain in full (rest from reference TRBV7-2 and TRBJ2-7): GAGVSQSPSNKVTEKGKDVELRCDPISGHTALYWYRQSLGQGLEFLIYFQGNSAPDKSGLPSDRFSAERTGGSVSTLTIQRTQQEDSAVYLCASSLRGRSSYEQYFGPGTRLTVT.

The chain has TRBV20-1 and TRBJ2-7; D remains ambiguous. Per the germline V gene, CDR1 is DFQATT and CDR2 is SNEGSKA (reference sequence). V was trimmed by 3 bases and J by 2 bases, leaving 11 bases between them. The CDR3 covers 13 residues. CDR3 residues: CSARPDGPYEQYF. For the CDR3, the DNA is TGCAGTGCTAGGCCAGACGGCCCCTACGAGCAGTACTTC.

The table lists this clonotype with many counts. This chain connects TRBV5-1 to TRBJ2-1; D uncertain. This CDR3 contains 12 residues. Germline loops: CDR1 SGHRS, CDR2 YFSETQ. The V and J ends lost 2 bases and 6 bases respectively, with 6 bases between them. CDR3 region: CASSLTGNEQFF. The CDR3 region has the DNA TGCGCCAGCAGCTTAACGGGCAATGAGCAGTTCTTC. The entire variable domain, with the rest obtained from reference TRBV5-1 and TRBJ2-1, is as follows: KAGVTQTPRYLIKTRGQQVTLSCSPISGHRSVSWYQQTPGQGLQFLFEYFSETQRNKGNFPGRFSGRQFSNSRSEMNVSTLELGDSALYLCASSLTGNEQFFGPGTRLTVL.

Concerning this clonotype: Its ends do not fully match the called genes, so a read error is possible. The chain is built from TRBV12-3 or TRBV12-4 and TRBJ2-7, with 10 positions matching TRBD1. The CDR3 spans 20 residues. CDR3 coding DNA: TGTGCCAGCAGTCCGGCAGGGCTCCACTGGGACAGGGGCCCTTACTACGAGCGGTACTTC. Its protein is CASSPAGLHWDRGPYYERYF.

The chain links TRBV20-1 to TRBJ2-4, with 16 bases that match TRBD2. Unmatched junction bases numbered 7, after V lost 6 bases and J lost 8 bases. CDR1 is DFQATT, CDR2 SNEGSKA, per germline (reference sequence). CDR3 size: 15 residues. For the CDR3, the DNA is TGCAGTGCCGGGACTAGCGGGAGGGCCGGGGACATTCAGTACTTC. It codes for CSAGTSGRAGDIQYF.

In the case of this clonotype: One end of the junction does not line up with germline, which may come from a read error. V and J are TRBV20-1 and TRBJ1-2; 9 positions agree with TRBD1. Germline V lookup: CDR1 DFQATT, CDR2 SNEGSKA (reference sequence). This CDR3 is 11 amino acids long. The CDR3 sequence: CSARDPRTGVF. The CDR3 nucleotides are TGCAGTGCTAGAGATCCCCGGACAGGGGTATTC.

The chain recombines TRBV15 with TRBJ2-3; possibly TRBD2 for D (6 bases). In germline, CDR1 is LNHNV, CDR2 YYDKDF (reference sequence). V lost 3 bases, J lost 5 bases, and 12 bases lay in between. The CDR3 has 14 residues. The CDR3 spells CATSSMGGVDTQYF. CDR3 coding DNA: TGTGCCACCAGCAGTATGGGGGGAGTAGATACGCAGTATTTT.

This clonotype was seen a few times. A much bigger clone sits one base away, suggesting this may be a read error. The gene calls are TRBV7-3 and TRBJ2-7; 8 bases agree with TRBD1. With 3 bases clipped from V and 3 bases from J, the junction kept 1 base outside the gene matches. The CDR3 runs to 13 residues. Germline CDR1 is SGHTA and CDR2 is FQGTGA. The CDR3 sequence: CASSFDRGYEQYF. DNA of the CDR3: TGTGCCAGCAGCTTCGACAGGGGCTACGAGCAGTACTTC.